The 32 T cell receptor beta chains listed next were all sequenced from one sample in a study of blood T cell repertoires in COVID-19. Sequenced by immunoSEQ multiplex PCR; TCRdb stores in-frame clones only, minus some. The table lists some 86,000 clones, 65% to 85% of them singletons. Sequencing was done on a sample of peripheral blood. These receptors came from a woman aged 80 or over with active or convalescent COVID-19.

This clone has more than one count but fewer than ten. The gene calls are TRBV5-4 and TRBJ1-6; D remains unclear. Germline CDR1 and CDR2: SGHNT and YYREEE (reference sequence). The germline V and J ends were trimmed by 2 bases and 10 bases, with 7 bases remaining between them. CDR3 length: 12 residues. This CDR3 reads CASSFNESPLHF. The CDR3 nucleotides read TGTGCCAGCAGCTTTAACGAGTCACCCCTCCACTTT.

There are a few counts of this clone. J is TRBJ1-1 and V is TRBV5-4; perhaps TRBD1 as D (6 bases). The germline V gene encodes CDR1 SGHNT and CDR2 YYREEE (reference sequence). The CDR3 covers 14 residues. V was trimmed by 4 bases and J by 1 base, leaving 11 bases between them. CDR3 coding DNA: TGTGCCAGCAGCCAAGGGACAAGGAACACTGAAGCTTTCTTT. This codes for CASSQGTRNTEAFF.

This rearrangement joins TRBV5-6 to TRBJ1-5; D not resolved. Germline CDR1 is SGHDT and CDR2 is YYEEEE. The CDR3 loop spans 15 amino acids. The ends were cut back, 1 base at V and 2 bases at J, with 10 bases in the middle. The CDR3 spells CASSLSRGGNQPQHF. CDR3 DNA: TGTGCCAGCAGCTTGTCGAGAGGAGGCAATCAGCCCCAGCATTTT.

The DNA for the CDR3 is TGTGCCAGCCGGAGGGGCCCTAACTATGGCTACACCTTC. It codes for CASRRGPNYGYTF. The chain links TRBV2 to TRBJ1-2, with a weak D call TRBD1 (5 bases). Germline assignment: CDR1 SNHLY and CDR2 FYNNEI. V dropped 8 bases and J dropped 0 bases, with 10 bases sitting between them. This CDR3 is built from 13 residues.

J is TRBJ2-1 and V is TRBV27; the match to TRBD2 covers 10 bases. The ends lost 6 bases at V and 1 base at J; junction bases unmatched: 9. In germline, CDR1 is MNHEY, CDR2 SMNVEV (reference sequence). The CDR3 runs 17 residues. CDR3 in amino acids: CASSLDPGLASYNEQFF. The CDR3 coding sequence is TGTGCCAGCAGCTTAGATCCGGGACTAGCGTCCTACAATGAGCAGTTCTTC.

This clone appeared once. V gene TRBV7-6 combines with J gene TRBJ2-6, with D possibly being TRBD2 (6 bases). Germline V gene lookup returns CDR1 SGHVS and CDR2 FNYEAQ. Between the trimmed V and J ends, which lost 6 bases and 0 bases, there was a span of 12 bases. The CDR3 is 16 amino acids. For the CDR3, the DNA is TGTGCCAGCAGTTATACCGGGGGCTCTGGGGCCAACGTCCTGACTTTC. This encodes CASSYTGGSGANVLTF.

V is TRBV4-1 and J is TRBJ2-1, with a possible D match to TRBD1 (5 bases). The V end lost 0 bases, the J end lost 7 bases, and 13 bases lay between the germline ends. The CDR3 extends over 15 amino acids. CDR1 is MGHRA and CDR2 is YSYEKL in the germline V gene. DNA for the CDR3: TGCGCCAGCAGCCAAGAAGGGGAAGTGGGAAATGAGCAGTTCTTC. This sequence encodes CASSQEGEVGNEQFF.

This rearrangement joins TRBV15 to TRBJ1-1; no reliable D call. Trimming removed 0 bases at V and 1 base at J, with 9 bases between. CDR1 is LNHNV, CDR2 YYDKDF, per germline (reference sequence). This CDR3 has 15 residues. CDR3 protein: CATSRDLSGNTEAFF. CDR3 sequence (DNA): TGTGCCACCAGCAGAGATCTGTCGGGGAACACTGAAGCTTTCTTT. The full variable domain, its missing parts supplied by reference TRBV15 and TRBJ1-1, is DAMVIQNPRYQVTQFGKPVTLSCSQTLNHNVMYWYQQKSSQAPKLLFHYYDKDFNNEADTPDNFQSRRPNTSFCFLDIRSPGLGDTAMYLCATSRDLSGNTEAFFGQGTRLTVV.

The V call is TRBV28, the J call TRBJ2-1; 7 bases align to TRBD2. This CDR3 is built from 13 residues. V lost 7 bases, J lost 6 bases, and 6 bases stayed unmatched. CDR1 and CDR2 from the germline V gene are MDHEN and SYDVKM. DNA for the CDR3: TGTGCCAGCAAGGCGGGAGCTCCCAATGAGCAGTTCTTC. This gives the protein CASKAGAPNEQFF.

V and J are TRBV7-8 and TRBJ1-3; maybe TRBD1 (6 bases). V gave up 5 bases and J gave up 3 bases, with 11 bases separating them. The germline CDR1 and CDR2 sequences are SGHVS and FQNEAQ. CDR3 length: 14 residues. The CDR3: CASSPGTNGNTIYF. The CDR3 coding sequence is TGTGCCAGCAGCCCCGGGACAAATGGAAACACCATATATTTT.

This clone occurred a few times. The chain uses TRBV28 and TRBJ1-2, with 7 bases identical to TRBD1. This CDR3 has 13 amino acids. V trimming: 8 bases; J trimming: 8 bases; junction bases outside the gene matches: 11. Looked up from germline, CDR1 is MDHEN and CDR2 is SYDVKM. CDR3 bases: TGTGCCAGCGGGGGCGACAGGGTCAGGGGCTACACCTTC. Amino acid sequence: CASGGDRVRGYTF.

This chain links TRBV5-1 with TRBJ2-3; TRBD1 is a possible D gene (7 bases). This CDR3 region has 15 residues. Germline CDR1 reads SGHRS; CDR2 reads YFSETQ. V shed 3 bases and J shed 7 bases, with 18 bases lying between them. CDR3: CASSSSQGGGYTQYF. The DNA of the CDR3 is TGCGCCAGCAGCTCTTCGCAGGGGGGCGGGTATACGCAGTATTTT.

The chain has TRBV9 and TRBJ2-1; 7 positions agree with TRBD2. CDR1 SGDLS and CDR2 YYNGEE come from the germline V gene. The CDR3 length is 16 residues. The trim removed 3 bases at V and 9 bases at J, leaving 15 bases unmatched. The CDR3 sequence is CASSGVPGLEGGEQFF. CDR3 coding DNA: TGTGCCAGCAGCGGGGTCCCTGGACTAGAAGGAGGTGAGCAGTTCTTC.

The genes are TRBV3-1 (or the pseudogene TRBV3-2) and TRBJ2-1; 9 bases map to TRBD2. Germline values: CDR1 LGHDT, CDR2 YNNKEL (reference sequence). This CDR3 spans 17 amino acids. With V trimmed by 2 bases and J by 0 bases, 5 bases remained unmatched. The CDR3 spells CASSQFLSGSSYNEQFF. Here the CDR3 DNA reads TGTGCCAGCAGCCAATTCCTTAGCGGGAGCTCCTACAATGAGCAGTTCTTC.

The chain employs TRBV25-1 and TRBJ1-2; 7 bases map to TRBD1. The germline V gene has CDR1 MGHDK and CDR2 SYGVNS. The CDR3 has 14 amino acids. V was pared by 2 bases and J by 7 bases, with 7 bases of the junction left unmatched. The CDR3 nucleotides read TGTGCCAGCAGTGAACCGGGACAGTGGCGTGGCTACACCTTC. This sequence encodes CASSEPGQWRGYTF.

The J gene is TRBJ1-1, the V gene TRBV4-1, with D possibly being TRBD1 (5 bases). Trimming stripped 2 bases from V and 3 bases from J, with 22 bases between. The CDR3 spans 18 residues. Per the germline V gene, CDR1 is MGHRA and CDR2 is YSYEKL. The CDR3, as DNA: TGCGCCAGCAGCCAACCTTCCGCTCGTCGGGGGAAGGACACTGAAGCTTTCTTT. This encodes CASSQPSARRGKDTEAFF.

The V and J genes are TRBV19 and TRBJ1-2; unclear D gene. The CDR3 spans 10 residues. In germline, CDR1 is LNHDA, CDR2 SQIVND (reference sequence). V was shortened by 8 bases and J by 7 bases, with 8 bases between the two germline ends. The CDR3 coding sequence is TGTGCCAGTGCGAGCGGTGGCTACACCTTC. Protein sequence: CASASGGYTF.

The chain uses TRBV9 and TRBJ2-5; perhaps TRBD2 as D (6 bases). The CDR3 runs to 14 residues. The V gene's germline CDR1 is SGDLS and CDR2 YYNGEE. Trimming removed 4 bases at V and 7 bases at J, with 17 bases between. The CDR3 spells CASSPQGGSWTQYF. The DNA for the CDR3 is TGTGCCAGCAGCCCTCAGGGAGGTTCCTGGACCCAGTACTTC.

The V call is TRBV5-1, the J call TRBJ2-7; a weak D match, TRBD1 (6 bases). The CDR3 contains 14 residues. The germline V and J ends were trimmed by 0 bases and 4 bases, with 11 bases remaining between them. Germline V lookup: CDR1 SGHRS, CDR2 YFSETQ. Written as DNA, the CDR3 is TGCGCCAGCAGCTTGGGGACAGTGGTTTACGAGCAGTACTTC. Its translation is CASSLGTVVYEQYF.

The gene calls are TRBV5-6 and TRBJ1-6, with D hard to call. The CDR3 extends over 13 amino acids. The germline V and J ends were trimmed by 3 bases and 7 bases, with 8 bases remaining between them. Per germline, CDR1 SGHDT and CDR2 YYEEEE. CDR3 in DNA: TGTGCCAGCAGCTCCCAGTCCAATTCACCCCTCCACTTT. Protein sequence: CASSSQSNSPLHF. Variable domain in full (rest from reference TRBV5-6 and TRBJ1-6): DAGVTQSPTHLIKTRGQQVTLRCSPKSGHDTVSWYQQALGQGPQFIFQYYEEEERQRGNFPDRFSGHQFPNYSSELNVNALLLGDSALYLCASSSQSNSPLHFGNGTRLTVT.

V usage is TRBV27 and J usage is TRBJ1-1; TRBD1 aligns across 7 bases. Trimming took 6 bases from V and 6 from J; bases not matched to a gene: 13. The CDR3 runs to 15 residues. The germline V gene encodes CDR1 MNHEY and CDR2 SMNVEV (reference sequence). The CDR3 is CASSPEQGTRPEAFF. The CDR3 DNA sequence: TGTGCCAGCAGCCCCGAACAGGGGACCAGACCTGAAGCTTTCTTT.

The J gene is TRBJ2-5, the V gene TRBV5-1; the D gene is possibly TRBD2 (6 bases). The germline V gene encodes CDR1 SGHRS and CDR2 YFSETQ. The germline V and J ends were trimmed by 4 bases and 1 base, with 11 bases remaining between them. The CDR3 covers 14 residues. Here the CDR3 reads CASSDGGVQETQYF. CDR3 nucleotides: TGCGCCAGCAGCGACGGGGGAGTCCAAGAGACCCAGTACTTC.

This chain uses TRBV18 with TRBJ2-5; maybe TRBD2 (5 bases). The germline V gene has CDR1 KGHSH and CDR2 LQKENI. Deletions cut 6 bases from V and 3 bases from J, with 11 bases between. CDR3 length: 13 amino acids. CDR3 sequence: CASSVTTKETQYF. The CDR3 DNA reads TGTGCCAGCTCCGTGACTACCAAAGAGACCCAGTACTTC.

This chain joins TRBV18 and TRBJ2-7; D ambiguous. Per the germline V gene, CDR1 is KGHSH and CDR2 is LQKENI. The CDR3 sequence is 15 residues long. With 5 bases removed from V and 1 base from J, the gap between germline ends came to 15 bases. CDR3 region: CASSSTSGSSYEQYF. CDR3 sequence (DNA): TGTGCCAGCTCATCAACTTCCGGGTCTTCCTACGAGCAGTACTTC.

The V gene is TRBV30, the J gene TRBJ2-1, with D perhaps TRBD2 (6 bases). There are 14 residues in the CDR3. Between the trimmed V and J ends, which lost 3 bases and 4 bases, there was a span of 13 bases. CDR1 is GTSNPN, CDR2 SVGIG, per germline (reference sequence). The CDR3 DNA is TGTGCCTGGAGAAGGGAGGCTGGGTACAATGAGCAGTTCTTC. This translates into CAWRREAGYNEQFF. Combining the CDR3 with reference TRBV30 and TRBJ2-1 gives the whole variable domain SQTIHQWPATLVQPVGSPLSLECTVEGTSNPNLYWYRQAAGRGLQLLFYSVGIGQISSEVPQNLSASRPQDRQFILSSKKLLLSDSGFYLCAWRREAGYNEQFFGPGTRLTVL.

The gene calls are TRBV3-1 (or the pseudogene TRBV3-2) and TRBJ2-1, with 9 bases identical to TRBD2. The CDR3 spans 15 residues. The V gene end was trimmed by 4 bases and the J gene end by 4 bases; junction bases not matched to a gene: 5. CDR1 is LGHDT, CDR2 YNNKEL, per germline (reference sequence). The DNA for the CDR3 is TGTGCCAGCAGCCTTAGGACTAGCGCATACAATGAGCAGTTCTTC. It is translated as CASSLRTSAYNEQFF.

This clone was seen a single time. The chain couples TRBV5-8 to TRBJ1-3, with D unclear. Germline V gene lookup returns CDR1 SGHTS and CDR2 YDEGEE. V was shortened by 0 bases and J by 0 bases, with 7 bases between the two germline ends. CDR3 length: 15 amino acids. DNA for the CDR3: TGTGCCAGCAGCTTGGGACTGATCTCTGGAAACACCATATATTTT. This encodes CASSLGLISGNTIYF.

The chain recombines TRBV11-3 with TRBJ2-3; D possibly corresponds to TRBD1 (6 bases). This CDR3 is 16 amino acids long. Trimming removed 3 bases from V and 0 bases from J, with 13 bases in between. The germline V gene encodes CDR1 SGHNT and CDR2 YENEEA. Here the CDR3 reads CASSFGQQPSTDTQYF. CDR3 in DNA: TGTGCCAGCAGCTTCGGACAGCAACCCAGCACAGATACGCAGTATTTT.

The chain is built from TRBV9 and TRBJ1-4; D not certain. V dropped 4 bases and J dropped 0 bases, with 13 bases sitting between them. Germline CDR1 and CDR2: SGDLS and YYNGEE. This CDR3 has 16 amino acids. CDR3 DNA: TGTGCCAGCAGCCCGGGGTGGTCCTCAACTAATGAAAAACTGTTTTTT. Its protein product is CASSPGWSSTNEKLFF.

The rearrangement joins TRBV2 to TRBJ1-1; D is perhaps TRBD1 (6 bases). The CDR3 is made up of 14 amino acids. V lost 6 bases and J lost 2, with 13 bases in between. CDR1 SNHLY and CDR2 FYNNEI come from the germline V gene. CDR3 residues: CASSPGHFNTEAFF. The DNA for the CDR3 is TGTGCCAGCAGCCCGGGACACTTTAACACTGAAGCTTTCTTT.

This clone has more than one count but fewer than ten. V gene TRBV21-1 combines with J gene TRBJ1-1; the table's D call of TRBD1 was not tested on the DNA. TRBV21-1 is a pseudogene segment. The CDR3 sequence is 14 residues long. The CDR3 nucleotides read TGTGCCAGCAGCAAACCGCACATGAACACTGAAGCTTTCTTT. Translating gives CASSKPHMNTEAFF.

The CDR3 loop reads CASSKGTGGSTEAFF. The CDR3 DNA follows: TGTGCCAGTAGCAAGGGGACAGGCGGGTCCACTGAAGCTTTCTTT. The V and J genes are TRBV19 and TRBJ1-1, with 8 bases that match TRBD1. Germline V gene lookup returns CDR1 LNHDA and CDR2 SQIVND (reference sequence). Trimming at V came to 6 bases and at J to 4 bases, leaving 10 bases not matched to a gene. This CDR3 region has 15 residues.